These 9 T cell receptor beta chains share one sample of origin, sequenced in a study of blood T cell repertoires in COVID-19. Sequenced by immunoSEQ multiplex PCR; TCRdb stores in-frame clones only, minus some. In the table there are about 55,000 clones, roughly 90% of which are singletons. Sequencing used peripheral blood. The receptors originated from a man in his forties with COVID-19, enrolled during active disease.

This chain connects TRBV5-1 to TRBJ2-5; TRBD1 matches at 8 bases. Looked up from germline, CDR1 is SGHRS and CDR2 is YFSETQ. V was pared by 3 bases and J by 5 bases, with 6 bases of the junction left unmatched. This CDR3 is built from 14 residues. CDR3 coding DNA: TGCGCCAGCAGCTCATCAGGGGGCGGTGAGACCCAGTACTTC. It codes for CASSSSGGGETQYF.

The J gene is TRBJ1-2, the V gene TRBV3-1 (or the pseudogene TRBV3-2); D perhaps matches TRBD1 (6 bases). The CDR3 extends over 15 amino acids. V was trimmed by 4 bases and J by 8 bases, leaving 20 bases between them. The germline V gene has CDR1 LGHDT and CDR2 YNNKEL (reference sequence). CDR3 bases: TGTGCCAGCAGCCCCAATACCCCAGGGGCGAGCGGCTACACCTTC. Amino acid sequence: CASSPNTPGASGYTF.

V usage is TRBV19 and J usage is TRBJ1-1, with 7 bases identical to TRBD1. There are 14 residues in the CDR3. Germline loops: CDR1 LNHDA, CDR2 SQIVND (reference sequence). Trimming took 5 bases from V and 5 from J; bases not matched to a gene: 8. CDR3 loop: CASSRAGGLTEAFF. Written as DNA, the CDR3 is TGTGCCAGTAGTCGGGCAGGGGGTTTAACTGAAGCTTTCTTT.

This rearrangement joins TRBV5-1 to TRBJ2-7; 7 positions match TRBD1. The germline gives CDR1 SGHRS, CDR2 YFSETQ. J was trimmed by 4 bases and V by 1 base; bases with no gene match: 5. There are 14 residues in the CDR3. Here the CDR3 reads CASSLLTGQYEQYF. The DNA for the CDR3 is TGCGCCAGCAGCTTGTTGACAGGGCAGTACGAGCAGTACTTC.

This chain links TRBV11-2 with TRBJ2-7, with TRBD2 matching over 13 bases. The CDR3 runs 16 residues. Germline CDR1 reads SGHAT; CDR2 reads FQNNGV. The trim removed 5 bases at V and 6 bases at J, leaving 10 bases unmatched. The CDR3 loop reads CASSILAGGPSGEQYF. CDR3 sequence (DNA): TGTGCCAGCAGCATACTAGCGGGAGGGCCTTCCGGCGAGCAGTACTTC.

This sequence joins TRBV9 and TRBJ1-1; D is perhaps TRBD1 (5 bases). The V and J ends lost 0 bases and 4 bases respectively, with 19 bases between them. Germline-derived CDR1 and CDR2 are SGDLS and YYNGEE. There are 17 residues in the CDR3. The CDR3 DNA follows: TGTGCCAGCAGCGTAGGGATAGGGGCAGGGTTGGGCACTGAAGCTTTCTTT. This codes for CASSVGIGAGLGTEAFF.

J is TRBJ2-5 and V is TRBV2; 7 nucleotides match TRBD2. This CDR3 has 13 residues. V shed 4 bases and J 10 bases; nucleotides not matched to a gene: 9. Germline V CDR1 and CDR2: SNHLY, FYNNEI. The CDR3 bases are TGTGCCAGCAGTGGGGTCGGGGCTAGCGGCCAGTACTTC. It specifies CASSGVGASGQYF.

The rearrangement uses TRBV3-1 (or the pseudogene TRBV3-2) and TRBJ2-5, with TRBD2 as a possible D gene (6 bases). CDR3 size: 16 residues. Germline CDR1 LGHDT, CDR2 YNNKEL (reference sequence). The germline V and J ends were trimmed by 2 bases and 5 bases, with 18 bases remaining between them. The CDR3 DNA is TGTGCCAGCAGCCAACAAGCGGGCTCCCCGGGGGAGACCCAGTACTTC. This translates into CASSQQAGSPGETQYF.

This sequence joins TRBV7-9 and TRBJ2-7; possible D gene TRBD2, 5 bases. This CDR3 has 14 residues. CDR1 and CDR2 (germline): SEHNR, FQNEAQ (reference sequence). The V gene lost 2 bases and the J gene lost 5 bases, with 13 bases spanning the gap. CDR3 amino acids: CASSLYGSAHEQYF. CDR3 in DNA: TGTGCCAGCAGCTTATATGGGAGCGCCCACGAGCAGTACTTC. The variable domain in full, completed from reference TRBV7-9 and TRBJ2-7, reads DTGVSQNPRHKITKRGQNVTFRCDPISEHNRLYWYRQTLGQGPEFLTYFQNEAQLEKSRLLSDRFSAERPKGSFSTLEIQRTEQGDSAMYLCASSLYGSAHEQYFGPGTRLTVT.